This T cell receptor (beta chain) comes out of a study of radiation and T cells in renal cell carcinoma. Study-wide results and limits: In blood, top tumor clones expanded by 2 weeks, shrinking by 4.

Time point described: blood 2 weeks post-SBRT. Specified treatment: 15 Gy SBRT to primary tumor, nephrectomy 4 weeks later. CDR1 and CDR2 (germline): SGHDT, YYEEEE. The CDR3 totals 14 residues. Trimming stripped 0 bases from V and 0 bases from J, with 6 bases between. Assay used: immunoSEQ multiplex PCR; TCRdb lists only in-frame clones, some missing. The table records about 120,000 clones, 75% to 90% of them present only once. On this clone: Its antigen is currently unknown.

This receptor was obtained from a woman in her sixties with renal cell carcinoma. The sequences come from blood, collected from a patient whose treatment included radiotherapy and nephrectomy. V usage is TRBV5-6 and J usage is TRBJ1-1; possibly TRBD1 for D (6 bases). The CDR3 is CASSLDRVNTEAFF. The CDR3 coding sequence is TGTGCCAGCAGCTTGGACAGGGTGAACACTGAAGCTTTCTTT.